Below are 5 T cell receptor beta chains sequenced from a single sample in a study of cytotoxic CD8 clonotypes in ibrutinib-treated CLL. Sequenced by immunoSEQ multiplex PCR; TCRdb stores in-frame clones only, minus some. The repertoire has 110,000 to 150,000 clones, less than 95% of them found once; the top ten carry 10% to 11%. The sequences come from PBMCs, collected after 12 months of ibrutinib treatment. Source of these receptors: a human donor with chronic lymphocytic leukemia.

The genes are TRBV9 and TRBJ2-7; TRBD2 matches at 9 bases. There are 15 residues in the CDR3. CDR1 SGDLS and CDR2 YYNGEE come from the germline V gene. With V trimmed by 3 bases and J by 4 bases, 8 bases remained unmatched. The CDR3 spells CASSARSTSGYEQYF. In DNA form, the CDR3 reads TGTGCCAGCAGCGCCCGGTCGACTAGCGGATACGAGCAGTACTTC.

The chain has TRBV4-1 and TRBJ2-3; the D gene could be TRBD1 or TRBD2 (5 bases each). Per germline, CDR1 MGHRA and CDR2 YSYEKL. Trimming shortened V by 5 bases and J by 2 bases, and 14 bases separated the two germline ends. The length of the CDR3 is 15 residues. The CDR3: CASSNGADLTDTQYF. CDR3 sequence (DNA): TGCGCCAGCAGCAACGGGGCGGACCTCACAGATACGCAGTATTTT.

The chain has TRBV9 and TRBJ1-4, with D unresolved. CDR1 and CDR2 from the germline V gene are SGDLS and YYNGEE. Trimming took off 0 bases at V and 0 bases at J, with 6 bases between the two ends. The CDR3 extends over 15 amino acids. In nucleotides, the CDR3 is TGTGCCAGCAGCGTAGGGAGTTCAACTAATGAAAAACTGTTTTTT. Translating it yields CASSVGSSTNEKLFF.

This sequence joins TRBV28 and TRBJ1-3; D is unresolved. Germline CDR1 and CDR2: MDHEN and SYDVKM. The CDR3 totals 16 residues. Trimming shortened V by 2 bases and J by 0 bases, and 11 bases separated the two germline ends. The CDR3 nucleotides are TGTGCCAGCAGTTTACTTGGCCAGCTCTCTGGAAACACCATATATTTT. Protein: CASSLLGQLSGNTIYF.

The J gene is TRBJ1-2, the V gene TRBV28, with D tentatively TRBD1 (6 bases). From germline, CDR1 is MDHEN and CDR2 SYDVKM. V lost 9 bases to trimming and J lost 3 bases, with 17 bases between them. The length of the CDR3 is 14 residues. CDR3: CASRTVSRYYGYTF. The CDR3, as DNA: TGTGCCAGTCGGACAGTATCACGGTACTATGGCTACACCTTC.